This T cell receptor beta chain originates from a study of CD8+ T cells in alopecia areata. Study details: Treatment with tofacitinib (6 to 18 months) was followed by 6 months off drug.

The CDR3 spans 15 residues. The germline V gene has CDR1 SGHVS and CDR2 FNYEAQ. Unmatched junction bases numbered 11, after V lost 6 bases and J lost 7 bases. Investigators isolated RNA and reverse transcribed it into cDNA to act as the sequencing template. Using immunoSEQ multiplex PCR, the repertoire was profiled, and TCRdb retains in-frame clones only, with some absent. The table lists approximately 190,000 clones, roughly 64% of them singletons, with roughly 5% in the top ten. Comments on this clone: Its antigen is as yet unknown.

Treatment here: oral pan-JAK inhibitor, 5-10 mg twice daily. Study-level results: Sequencing of scalp tissue also captures the resident alphabeta T cells of normal skin. A great number of expanded lesional clones endured in scalp and blood during tofacitinib. Lesional scalp displayed greater clonality than normal scalp, most notably in alopecia totalis/universalis.

The clonotype was recovered from a human donor with alopecia areata. The chain couples TRBV7-6 to TRBJ2-1, with TRBD2 matching 8 bases. The sequencing used CD4+ T cells sorted from blood, collected at week 24, from a patient treated with tofacitinib. CDR3: CASSPSSGTSNEQFF. The CDR3 DNA reads as TGTGCCAGCAGTCCTTCATCCGGGACTAGTAATGAGCAGTTCTTC.